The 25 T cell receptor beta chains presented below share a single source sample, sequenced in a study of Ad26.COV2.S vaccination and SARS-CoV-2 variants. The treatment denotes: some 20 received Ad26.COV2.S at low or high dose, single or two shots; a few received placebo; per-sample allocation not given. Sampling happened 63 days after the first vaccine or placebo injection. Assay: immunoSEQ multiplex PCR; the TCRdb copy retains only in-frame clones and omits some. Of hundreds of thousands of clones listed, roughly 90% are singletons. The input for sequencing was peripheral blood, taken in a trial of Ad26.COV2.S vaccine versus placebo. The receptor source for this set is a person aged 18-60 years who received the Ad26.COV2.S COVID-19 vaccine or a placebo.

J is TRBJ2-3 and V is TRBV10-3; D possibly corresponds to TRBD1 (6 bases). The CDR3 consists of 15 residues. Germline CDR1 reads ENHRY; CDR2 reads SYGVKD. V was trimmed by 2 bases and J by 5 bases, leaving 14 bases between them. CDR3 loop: CAISEKAGAEDTQYF. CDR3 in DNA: TGTGCCATCAGTGAGAAGGCAGGGGCGGAAGATACGCAGTATTTT.

The CDR3 here is CSGSGGAEETQYF. The CDR3, as DNA: TGCAGCGGTAGCGGGGGGGCGGAGGAGACCCAGTACTTC. V gene TRBV29-1 combines with J gene TRBJ2-5; 11 nucleotides agree with TRBD2. Per the germline V gene, CDR1 is SQVTM and CDR2 is ANQGSEA. The CDR3 loop spans 13 amino acids. Trimming removed 7 bases from V and 5 bases from J; junction bases left unmatched: 6.

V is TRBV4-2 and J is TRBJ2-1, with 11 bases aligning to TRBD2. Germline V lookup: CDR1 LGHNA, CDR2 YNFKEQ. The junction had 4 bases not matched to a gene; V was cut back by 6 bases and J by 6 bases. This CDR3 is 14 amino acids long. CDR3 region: CASRLAGEVNEQFF. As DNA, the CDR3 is TGTGCCAGCAGACTAGCGGGAGAAGTCAATGAGCAGTTCTTC.

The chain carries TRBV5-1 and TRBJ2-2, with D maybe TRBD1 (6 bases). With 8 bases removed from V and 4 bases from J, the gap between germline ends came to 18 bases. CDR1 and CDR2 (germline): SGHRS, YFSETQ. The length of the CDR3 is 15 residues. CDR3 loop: CASKTTQGRTGELFF. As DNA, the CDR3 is TGCGCCAGTAAGACCACACAGGGTCGCACCGGGGAGCTGTTTTTT.

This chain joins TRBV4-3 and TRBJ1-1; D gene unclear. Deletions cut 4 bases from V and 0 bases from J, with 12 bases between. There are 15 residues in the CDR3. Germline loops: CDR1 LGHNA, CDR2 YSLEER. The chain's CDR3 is CASSPDPGMNTEAFF. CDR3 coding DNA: TGCGCCAGCAGCCCAGACCCGGGAATGAACACTGAAGCTTTCTTT.

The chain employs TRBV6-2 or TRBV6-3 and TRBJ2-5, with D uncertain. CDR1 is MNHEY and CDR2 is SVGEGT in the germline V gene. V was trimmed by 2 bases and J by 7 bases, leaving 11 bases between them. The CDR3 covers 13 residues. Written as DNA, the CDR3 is TGTGCCAGCAGTTACGAGTCTCGAGGGACCCAGTACTTC. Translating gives CASSYESRGTQYF.

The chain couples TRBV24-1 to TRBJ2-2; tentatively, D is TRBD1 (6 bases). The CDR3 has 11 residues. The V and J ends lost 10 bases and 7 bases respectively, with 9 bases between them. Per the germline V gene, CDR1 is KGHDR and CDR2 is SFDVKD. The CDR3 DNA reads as TGTGCCACGGAAGGGGGCGGGGAGCTGTTTTTT. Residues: CATEGGGELFF.

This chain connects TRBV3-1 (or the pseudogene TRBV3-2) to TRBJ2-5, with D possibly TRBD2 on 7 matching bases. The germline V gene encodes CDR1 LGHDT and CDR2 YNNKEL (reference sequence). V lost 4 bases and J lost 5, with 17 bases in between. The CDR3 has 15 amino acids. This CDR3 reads CASSRRGGAKETQYF. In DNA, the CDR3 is TGTGCCAGCAGCCGAAGGGGGGGGGCTAAGGAGACCCAGTACTTC.

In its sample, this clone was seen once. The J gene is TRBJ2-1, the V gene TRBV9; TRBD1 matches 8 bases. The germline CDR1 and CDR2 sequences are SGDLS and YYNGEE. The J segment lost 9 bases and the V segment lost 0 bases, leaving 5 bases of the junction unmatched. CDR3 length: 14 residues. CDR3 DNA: TGTGCCAGCAGCGTAGATCAGGGGGCGATTGAGCAGTTCTTC. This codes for CASSVDQGAIEQFF.

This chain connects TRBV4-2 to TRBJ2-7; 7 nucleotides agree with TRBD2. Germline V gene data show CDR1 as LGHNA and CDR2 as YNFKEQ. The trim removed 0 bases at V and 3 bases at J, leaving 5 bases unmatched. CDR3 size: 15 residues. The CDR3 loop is CASSQDWSGDYEQYF. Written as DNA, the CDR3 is TGTGCCAGCAGCCAAGATTGGAGCGGGGACTACGAGCAGTACTTC.

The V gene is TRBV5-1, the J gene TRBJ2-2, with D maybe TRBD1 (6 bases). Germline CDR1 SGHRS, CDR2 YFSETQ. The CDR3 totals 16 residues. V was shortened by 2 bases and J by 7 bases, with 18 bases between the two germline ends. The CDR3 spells CASSFRDIELNGELFF. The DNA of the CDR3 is TGCGCCAGCAGCTTCCGGGACATTGAGTTGAACGGGGAGCTGTTTTTT.

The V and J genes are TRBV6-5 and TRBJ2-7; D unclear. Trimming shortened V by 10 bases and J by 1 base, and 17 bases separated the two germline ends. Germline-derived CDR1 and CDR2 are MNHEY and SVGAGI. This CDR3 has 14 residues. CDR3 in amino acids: CATQWSFLSYEQYF. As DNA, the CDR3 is TGTGCCACCCAGTGGTCCTTTCTGTCCTACGAGCAGTACTTC.

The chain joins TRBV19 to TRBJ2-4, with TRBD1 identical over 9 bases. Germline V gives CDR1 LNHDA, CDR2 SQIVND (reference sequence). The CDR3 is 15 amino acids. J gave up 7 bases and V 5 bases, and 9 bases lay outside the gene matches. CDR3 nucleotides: TGTGCCAGTAGTCCCTACAGGGGGCGCGGGAACATTCAGTACTTC. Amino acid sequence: CASSPYRGRGNIQYF.

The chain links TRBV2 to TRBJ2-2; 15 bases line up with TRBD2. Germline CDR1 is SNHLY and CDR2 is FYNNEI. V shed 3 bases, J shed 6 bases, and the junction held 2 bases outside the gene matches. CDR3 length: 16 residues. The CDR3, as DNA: TGTGCCAGCAGTGACGGACTAGCGGGGGGGCCCGGGGAGCTGTTTTTT. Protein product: CASSDGLAGGPGELFF. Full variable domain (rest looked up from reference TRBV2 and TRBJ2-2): EPEVTQTPSHQVTQMGQEVILRCVPISNHLYFYWYRQILGQKVEFLVSFYNNEISEKSEIFDDQFSVERPDGSNFTLKIRSTKLEDSAMYFCASSDGLAGGPGELFFGEGSRLTVL.

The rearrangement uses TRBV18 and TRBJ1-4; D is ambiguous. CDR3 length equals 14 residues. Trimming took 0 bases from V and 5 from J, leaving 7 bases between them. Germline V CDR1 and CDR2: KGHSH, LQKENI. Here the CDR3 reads CASSPPRPNEKLFF. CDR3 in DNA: TGTGCCAGCTCACCACCCAGACCGAATGAAAAACTGTTTTTT.

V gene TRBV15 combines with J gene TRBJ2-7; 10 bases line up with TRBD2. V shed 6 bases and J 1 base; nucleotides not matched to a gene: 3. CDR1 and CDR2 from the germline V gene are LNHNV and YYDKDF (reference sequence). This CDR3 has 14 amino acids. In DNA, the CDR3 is TGTGCCACCAGGCCTAGCGGGGGATCCTACGAGCAGTACTTC. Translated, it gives CATRPSGGSYEQYF.

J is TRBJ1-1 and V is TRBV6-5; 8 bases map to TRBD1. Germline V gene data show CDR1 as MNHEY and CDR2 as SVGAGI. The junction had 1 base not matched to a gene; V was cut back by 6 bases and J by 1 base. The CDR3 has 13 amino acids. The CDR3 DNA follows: TGTGCCAGCAGGACAGGGGCGAACACTGAAGCTTTCTTT. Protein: CASRTGANTEAFF.

The CDR3 protein is CAWTGTVFNEQFF. The CDR3 DNA follows: TGTGCCTGGACCGGGACAGTGTTCAATGAGCAGTTCTTC. V gene TRBV30 combines with J gene TRBJ2-1, with TRBD1 identical over 7 bases. V lost 4 bases, J lost 6 bases, and 6 bases stayed unmatched. The CDR3 is 13 residues long. Germline values: CDR1 GTSNPN, CDR2 SVGIG (reference sequence).

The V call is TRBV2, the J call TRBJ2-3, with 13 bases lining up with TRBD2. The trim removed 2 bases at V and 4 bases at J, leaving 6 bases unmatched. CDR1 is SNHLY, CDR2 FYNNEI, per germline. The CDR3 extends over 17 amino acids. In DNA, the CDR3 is TGTGCCAGCAGTGAACTCGGACTAGCGGGAGCCTCAGATACGCAGTATTTT. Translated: CASSELGLAGASDTQYF.

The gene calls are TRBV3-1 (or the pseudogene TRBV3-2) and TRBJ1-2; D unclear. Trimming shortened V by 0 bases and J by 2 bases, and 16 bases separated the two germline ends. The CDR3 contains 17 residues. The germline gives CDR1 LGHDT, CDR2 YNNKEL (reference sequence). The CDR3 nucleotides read TGTGCCAGCAGCCAAGATCGGCGTCCAGGTCTCAACTATGGCTACACCTTC. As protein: CASSQDRRPGLNYGYTF.

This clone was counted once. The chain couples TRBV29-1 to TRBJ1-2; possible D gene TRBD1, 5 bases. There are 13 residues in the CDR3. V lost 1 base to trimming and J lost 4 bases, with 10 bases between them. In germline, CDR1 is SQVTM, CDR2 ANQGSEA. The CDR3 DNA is TGCAGCGTTGAAGGGGGGGACGGCTATGGCTACACCTTC. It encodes CSVEGGDGYGYTF.

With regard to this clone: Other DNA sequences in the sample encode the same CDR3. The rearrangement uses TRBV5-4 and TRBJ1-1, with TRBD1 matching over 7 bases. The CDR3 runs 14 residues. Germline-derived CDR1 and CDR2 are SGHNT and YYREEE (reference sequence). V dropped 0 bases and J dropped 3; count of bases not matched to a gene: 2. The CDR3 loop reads CASSLDRGDTEAFF. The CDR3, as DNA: TGTGCCAGCAGCTTGGACAGGGGTGACACTGAAGCTTTCTTT.

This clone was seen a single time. The CDR3 region has the DNA TGTGCCAGCAGGGGGCCGGGGGCGAACACTGAAGCTTTCTTT. Protein sequence: CASRGPGANTEAFF. V is TRBV27 and J is TRBJ1-1, with a possible D match to TRBD1 (6 bases). This CDR3 spans 14 amino acids. Deletions cut 6 bases from V and 1 base from J, with 12 bases between. Germline-derived CDR1 and CDR2 are MNHEY and SMNVEV (reference sequence).

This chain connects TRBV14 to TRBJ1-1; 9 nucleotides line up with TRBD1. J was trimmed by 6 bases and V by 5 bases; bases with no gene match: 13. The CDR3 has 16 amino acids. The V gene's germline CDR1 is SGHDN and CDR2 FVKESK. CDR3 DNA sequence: TGTGCCAGCAGCTCGTGGGACAGGGAGCTGCGAGCTGAAGCTTTCTTT. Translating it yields CASSSWDRELRAEAFF.

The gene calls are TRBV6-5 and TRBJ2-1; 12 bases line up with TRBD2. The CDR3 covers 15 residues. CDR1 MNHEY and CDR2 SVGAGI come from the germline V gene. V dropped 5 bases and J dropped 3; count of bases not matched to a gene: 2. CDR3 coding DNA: TGTGCCAGCAGTCCACTAGCGGGGGGCTACAATGAGCAGTTCTTC. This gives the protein CASSPLAGGYNEQFF.